This T cell receptor beta chain was retrieved from a study of blood T cells in healthy people across ages (dated by TCRdb to about 2015). About the investigation overall: Template switching captured roughly one uniquely barcoded TCR beta cDNA molecule per two T cells in model experiments. Four age groups were formed from the donors: young (average roughly 15 years), middle-aged (around 40), aged (62) and long-lived (more than 75). The study measured age-related changes in TCR beta repertoire diversity using deep sequencing normalized with unique cDNA molecular identifiers. Donors of different ages were randomly distributed across sequencing lanes to avoid experimental bias. Two additional independent replicas of 1 million unique cDNA reads from the same blood draw were analyzed for two donors (one aged 18 to 30 and one aged 80 or older).

Donors were roughly 40 systemically healthy Caucasian individuals from Russia aged about 6 to 100 years. Around 9.7 milliliters of peripheral blood were collected from each donor into EDTA-treated Vacutainer tubes. Ficoll-Paque density-gradient centrifugation was used to isolate PBMCs, with at least 6.5 million per sample. Trizol reagent was used to extract total RNA from the PBMCs, yielding at least 6 micrograms per sample. For every donor, flow cytometry on a PBMC aliquot measured the percentage of naive CD45RAhigh/CD27high T cells. The cysteine opens and the phenylalanine closes a CDR3 of 15 amino acids. Only the CDR3 portion is preserved as DNA: 45 bases, with reading frame beginning at the first base. CDR1 SGHTA and CDR2 FQGNSA are derived from the germline V gene. Library method: 5' RACE. Sequencing was carried out with an Illumina HiSeq 2500. The second PCR ran for roughly 7 to 12 cycles and used a J-beta primer mix along with a sample-barcoded 5' primer. A unique molecular identifier was introduced onto each TCR beta cDNA molecule by a template-switch 5' adaptor carrying 12 random nucleotides. Each sample yielded at least 3 million CDR3-containing paired-end reads. The Mint cDNA synthesis kit, primed by a TRBC-specific oligonucleotide, was used to synthesize first-strand cDNA from all RNA. Following uracil-DNA glycosylase treatment, a first 18-cycle PCR with universal primers M1SS and BC2_uni_R was performed on all cDNA. Regarding the original processing steps: Each sample was normalized by randomly selecting 1 million high-quality reads, each carrying a distinct molecular identifier. Instead of being binned into consensus sequences, reads with shared molecular identifiers were discarded. CDR3 identification, clonotype clustering and error correction used MiTCR with a Q25 quality threshold and the strictest error-elimination algorithm. A nonparametric unseen species model with Euler transformation was used to estimate lower-bound total TCR beta diversity. TCRdb ran its own pipeline on the public reads, namely fastp trimming at Q25 and MiXCR clone calling, and kept in-frame beta chains. Every entry covers one CDR3 protein and lists the most common genes and DNA from its rows. These V and J calls rely on TCRdb rather than the paper's analysis. Present in this sample are roughly 650,000 distinct CDR3 sequences, about 34% of which were seen just once. The biggest ten clones account for 15% to 19% of the sample.

Overall results and qualifications from the work: As age increased, observed TCR beta diversity per million T cells dropped in a roughly linear way, and a significant reduction was already evident by age 40. Compared with the aged group, the long-lived group had more naive CD4+ T cells, fewer expanded clones and increased TCR diversity, suggesting age selection. Donor CMV infection status was unknown, potentially confounding age-related changes in expanded clonotypes. Bulk unsorted PBMC profiling prevented conclusive comparison of naive and antigen-experienced compartments. Observed TCR beta diversity correlated strongly with the percentage of naive T cells measured by flow cytometry. Estimates of total diversity based on one million sequenced T cells were considered lower bounds and underestimates.

This clonotype was counted between two and nine times. The antigen this receptor binds is unknown. Mismatch with germline at one junction end may stem from a read error. This TCR derives from a woman aged 80 or over in good health. Donor details come from another sample of the same person, matched by shared clones. The chain links TRBV7-2 with TRBJ2-3; 8 junctional bases match TRBD2. The sample comprised blood. The DNA reads TGTGCCAGCAGCCTCGGGGGGGCCGGCGCAGATGCGCAGTATTTT. This yields the protein CASSLGGAGADAQYF.